The entry below gives a single TCR beta chain sequence along with its context. This record comes from a study of cytomegalovirus exposure and HLA in healthy donors. PCR employed 60 Vbeta and 13 Jbeta primers. Sequencing used immunoSEQ multiplex PCR; TCRdb keeps in-frame clones, though not all of them. The sample consists of some 140,000 clones, 79% of them appearing once. Germline CDR1 reads MGHRA; CDR2 reads YSYEKL. V lost 4 bases, J lost 5 bases, and 9 bases stayed unmatched. The CDR3 is 16 residues long. The V call is TRBV4-1, the J call TRBJ2-7; 12 bases fit TRBD1. The TCR was taken from a man between 35 and 55 years old in good health and CMV-seropositive. The sample consisted of PBMCs. The CDR3 loop reads CASSPRGTGGWDEQYF. The DNA for the CDR3 is TGCGCCAGCAGCCCCCGCGGGACAGGGGGCTGGGACGAGCAGTACTTC.